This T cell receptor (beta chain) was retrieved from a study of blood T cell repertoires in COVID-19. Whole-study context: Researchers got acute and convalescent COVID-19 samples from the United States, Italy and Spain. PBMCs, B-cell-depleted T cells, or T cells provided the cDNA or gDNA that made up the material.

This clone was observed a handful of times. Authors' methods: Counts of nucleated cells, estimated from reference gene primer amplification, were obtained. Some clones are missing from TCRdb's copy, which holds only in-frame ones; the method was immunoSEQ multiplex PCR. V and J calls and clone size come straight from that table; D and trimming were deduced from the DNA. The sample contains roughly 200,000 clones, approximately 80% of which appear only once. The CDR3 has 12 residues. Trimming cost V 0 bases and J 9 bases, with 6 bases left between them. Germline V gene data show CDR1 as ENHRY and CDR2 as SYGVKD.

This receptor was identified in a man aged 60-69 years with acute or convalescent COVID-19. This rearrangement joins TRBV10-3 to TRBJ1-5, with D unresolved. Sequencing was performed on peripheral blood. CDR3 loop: CAISESEGPQHF. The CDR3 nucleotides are TGTGCCATCAGTGAGTCGGAGGGGCCCCAGCATTTT.